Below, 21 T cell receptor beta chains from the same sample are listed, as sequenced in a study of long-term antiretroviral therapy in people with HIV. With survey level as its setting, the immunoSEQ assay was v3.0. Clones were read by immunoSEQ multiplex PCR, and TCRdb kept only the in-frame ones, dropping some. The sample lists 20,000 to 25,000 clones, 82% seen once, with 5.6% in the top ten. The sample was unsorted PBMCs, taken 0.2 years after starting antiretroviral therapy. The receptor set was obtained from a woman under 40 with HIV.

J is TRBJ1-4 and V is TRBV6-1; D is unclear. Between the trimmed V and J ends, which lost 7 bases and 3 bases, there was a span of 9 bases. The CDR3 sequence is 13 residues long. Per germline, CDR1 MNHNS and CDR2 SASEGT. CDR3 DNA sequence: TGTGCCAGCATGGAGCTCCCTAATGAAAAACTGTTTTTT. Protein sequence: CASMELPNEKLFF.

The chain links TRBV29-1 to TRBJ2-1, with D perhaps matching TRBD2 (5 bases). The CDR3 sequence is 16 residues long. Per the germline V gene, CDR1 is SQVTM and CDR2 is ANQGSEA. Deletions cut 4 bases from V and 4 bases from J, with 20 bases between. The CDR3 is CSVVRARTTNYNEQFF. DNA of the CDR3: TGCAGCGTTGTGCGGGCCCGGACCACTAATTACAATGAGCAGTTCTTC.

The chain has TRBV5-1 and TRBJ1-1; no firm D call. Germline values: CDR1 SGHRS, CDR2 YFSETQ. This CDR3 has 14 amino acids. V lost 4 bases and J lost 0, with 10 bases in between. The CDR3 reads CASSAIFMNTEAFF. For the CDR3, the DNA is TGCGCCAGCAGCGCGATTTTCATGAACACTGAAGCTTTCTTT.

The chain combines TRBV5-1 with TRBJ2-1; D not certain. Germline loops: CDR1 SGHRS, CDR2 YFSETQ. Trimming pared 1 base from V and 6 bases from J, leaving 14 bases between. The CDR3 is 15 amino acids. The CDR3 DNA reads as TGCGCCAGCAGCTTGATCCCACTCTCCATCAATGAGCAGTTCTTC. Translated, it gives CASSLIPLSINEQFF.

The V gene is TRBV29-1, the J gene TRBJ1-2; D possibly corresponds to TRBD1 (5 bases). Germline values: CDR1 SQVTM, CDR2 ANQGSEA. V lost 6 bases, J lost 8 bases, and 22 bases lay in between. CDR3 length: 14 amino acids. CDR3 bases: TGCAGCGTCTATACCACCCGCGCAGGGCACGGCTACACCTTC. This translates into CSVYTTRAGHGYTF. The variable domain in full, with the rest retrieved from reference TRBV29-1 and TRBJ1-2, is SAVISQKPSRDICQRGTSLTIQCQVDSQVTMMFWYRQQPGQSLTLIATANQGSEATYESGFVIDKFPISRPNLTFSTLTVSNMSPEDSSIYLCSVYTTRAGHGYTFGSGTRLTVV.

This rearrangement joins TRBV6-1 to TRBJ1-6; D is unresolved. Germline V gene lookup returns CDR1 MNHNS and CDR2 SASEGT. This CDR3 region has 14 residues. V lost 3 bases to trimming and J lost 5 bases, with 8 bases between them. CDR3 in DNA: TGTGCCAGCAGTGATTCCGGGCATAATTCACCCCTCCACTTT. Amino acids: CASSDSGHNSPLHF.

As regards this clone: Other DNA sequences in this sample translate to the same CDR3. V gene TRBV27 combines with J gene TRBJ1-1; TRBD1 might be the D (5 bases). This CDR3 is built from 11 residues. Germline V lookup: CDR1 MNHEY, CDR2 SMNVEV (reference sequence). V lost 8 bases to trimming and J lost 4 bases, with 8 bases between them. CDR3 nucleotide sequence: TGTGCCAGCCGGGGCGGCACTGAAGCTTTCTTT. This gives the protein CASRGGTEAFF.

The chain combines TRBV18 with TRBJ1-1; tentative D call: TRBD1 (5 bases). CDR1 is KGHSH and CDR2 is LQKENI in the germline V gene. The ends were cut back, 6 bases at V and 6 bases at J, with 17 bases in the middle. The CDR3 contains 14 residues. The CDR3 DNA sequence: TGTGCCAGCTCCCCTGCCAGGCAGGGCCCTGAAGCTTTCTTT. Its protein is CASSPARQGPEAFF.

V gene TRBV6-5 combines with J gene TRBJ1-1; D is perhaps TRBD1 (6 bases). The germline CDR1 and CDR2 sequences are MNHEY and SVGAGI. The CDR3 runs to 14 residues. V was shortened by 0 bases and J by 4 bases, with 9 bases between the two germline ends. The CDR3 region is CASSYSQGSTEAFF. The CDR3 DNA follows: TGTGCCAGCAGTTACTCCCAGGGGAGCACTGAAGCTTTCTTT.

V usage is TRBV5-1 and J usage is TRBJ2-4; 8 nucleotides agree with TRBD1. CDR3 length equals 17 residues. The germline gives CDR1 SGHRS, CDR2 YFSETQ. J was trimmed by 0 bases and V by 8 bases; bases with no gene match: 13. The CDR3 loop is CASAIGGQGIAKNIQYF. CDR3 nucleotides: TGCGCCAGTGCTATAGGTGGACAGGGAATAGCCAAAAACATTCAGTACTTC. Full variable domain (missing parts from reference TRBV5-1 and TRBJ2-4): KAGVTQTPRYLIKTRGQQVTLSCSPISGHRSVSWYQQTPGQGLQFLFEYFSETQRNKGNFPGRFSGRQFSNSRSEMNVSTLELGDSALYLCASAIGGQGIAKNIQYFGAGTRLSVL.

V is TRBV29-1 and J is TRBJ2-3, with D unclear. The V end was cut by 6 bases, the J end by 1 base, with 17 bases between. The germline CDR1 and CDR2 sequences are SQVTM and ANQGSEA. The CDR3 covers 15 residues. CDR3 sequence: CSVSSRPSGTDTQYF. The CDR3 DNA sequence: TGCAGCGTGAGTAGCCGGCCGTCTGGCACAGATACGCAGTATTTT.

The CDR3 region is CASSSKGGFNGDEQFF. The CDR3 coding sequence is TGTGCCAGCAGCTCAAAGGGGGGTTTTAATGGCGATGAGCAGTTCTTC. V and J are TRBV7-3 and TRBJ2-1, with D perhaps matching TRBD1 or TRBD2 (6 bases each). Trimming cost V 4 bases and J 8 bases, with 21 bases left between them. The CDR3 runs 16 residues. Germline-derived CDR1 and CDR2 are SGHTA and FQGTGA.

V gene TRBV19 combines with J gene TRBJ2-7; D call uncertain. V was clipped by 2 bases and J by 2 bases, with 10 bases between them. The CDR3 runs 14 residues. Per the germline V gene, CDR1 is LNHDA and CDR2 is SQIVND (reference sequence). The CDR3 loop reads CASSIIHSTYEQYF. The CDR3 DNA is TGTGCCAGTAGTATAATCCACAGCACCTACGAGCAGTACTTC.

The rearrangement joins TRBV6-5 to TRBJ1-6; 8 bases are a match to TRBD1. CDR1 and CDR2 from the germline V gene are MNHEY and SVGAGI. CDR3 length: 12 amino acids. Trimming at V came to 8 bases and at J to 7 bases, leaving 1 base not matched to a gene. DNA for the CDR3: TGTGCCAGCGGACAGGGCAATTCACCCCTCCACTTT. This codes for CASGQGNSPLHF.

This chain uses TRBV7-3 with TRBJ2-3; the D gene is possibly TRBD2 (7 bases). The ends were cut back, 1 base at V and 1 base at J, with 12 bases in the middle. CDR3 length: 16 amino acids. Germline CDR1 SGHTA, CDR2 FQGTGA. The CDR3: CASSLIGGDRTDTQYF. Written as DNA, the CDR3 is TGTGCCAGCAGCTTAATAGGGGGGGACCGCACAGATACGCAGTATTTT.

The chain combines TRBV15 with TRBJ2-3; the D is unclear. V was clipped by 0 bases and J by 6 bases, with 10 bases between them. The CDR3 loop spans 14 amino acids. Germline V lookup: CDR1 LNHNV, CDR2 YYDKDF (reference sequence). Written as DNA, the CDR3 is TGTGCCACCAGCAGAGATTCATTCGGGGATACGCAGTATTTT. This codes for CATSRDSFGDTQYF.

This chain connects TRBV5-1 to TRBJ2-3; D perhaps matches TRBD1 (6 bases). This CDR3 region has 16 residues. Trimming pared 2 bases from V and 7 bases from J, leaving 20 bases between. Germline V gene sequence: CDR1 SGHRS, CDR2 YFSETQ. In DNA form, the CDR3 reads TGCGCCAGCAGCTTAGCGGACAGAACCATTATGTATACGCAGTATTTT. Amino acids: CASSLADRTIMYTQYF.

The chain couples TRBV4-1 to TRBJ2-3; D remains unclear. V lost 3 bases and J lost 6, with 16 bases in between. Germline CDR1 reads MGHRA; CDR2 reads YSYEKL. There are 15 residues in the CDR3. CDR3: CASSQQTGVVDTQYF. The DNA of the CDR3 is TGCGCCAGCAGCCAGCAGACTGGGGTTGTGGATACGCAGTATTTT.

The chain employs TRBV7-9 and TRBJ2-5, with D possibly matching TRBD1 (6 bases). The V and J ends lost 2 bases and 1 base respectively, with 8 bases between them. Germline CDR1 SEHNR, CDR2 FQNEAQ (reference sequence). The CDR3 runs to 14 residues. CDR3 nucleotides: TGTGCCAGCAGCTTACTCAGGGGCCAAGAGACCCAGTACTTC. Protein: CASSLLRGQETQYF. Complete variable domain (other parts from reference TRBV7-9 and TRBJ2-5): DTGVSQNPRHKITKRGQNVTFRCDPISEHNRLYWYRQTLGQGPEFLTYFQNEAQLEKSRLLSDRFSAERPKGSFSTLEIQRTEQGDSAMYLCASSLLRGQETQYFGPGTRLLVL.

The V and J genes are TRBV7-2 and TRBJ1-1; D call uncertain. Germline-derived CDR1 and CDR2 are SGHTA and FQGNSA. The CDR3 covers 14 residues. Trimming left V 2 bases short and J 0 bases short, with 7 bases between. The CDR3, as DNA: TGTGCCAGCAGCTTATACAGATTGAACACTGAAGCTTTCTTT. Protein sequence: CASSLYRLNTEAFF.

Written as DNA, the CDR3 is TGTGCCAGTAGTCCTCGAAACGCTAACTATGGCTACACCTTC. The encoded protein is CASSPRNANYGYTF. The chain employs TRBV19 and TRBJ1-2; D unresolved. This CDR3 region has 14 residues. V dropped 5 bases and J dropped 0 bases, with 10 bases sitting between them. Germline values: CDR1 LNHDA, CDR2 SQIVND (reference sequence).